These 32 T cell receptor beta chains were all obtained from the same sample, sequenced in a study of cytomegalovirus exposure and HLA in healthy donors. It was with 60 Vbeta and 13 Jbeta primers that the PCR ran. Using immunoSEQ multiplex PCR, the repertoire was profiled, and TCRdb retains in-frame clones only, with some absent. The sample lists roughly 130,000 clones; about four fifths were seen once. Sequenced input: PBMCs. The receptor set was obtained from a human donor in good health.

This chain links TRBV7-9 with TRBJ1-2; perhaps TRBD1 as D (5 bases). The ends were cut back, 6 bases at V and 5 bases at J, with 19 bases in the middle. This CDR3 contains 15 residues. Germline V gene lookup returns CDR1 SEHNR and CDR2 FQNEAQ (reference sequence). CDR3 nucleotide sequence: TGTGCCAGCAGACATCTACAGGCCTCAGGGTATGGCTACACCTTC. Translating it yields CASRHLQASGYGYTF.

This clone came up once. This chain links TRBV11-2 with TRBJ2-7, with TRBD2 matching over 7 bases. Germline V gene data show CDR1 as SGHAT and CDR2 as FQNNGV. This CDR3 is 13 amino acids long. V lost 4 bases to trimming and J lost 3 bases; unmatched junction nucleotides: 3. Here the CDR3 reads CASSSRTSYEQYF. The DNA for the CDR3 is TGTGCCAGCAGCTCAAGGACTAGCTACGAGCAGTACTTC.

This rearrangement joins TRBV28 to TRBJ1-2, with D maybe TRBD1 (5 bases). This CDR3 spans 17 amino acids. Germline CDR1 MDHEN, CDR2 SYDVKM. Trimming pared 6 bases from V and 4 bases from J, leaving 24 bases between. The CDR3 DNA reads as TGTGCCAGCAGCCCCGGGGGGAGCAGATCTGACACCTATGGCTACACCTTC. Residues: CASSPGGSRSDTYGYTF.

The gene calls are TRBV2 and TRBJ2-5, with TRBD1 matching 10 bases. This CDR3 comprises 20 residues. V lost 8 bases, J lost 1 base, and 22 bases stayed unmatched. Germline CDR1 is SNHLY and CDR2 is FYNNEI. The DNA for the CDR3 is TGTGCCAGCTGGGGCAGAGGGCCGGGACAGGGGAGTCGGCGCCAAGAGACCCAGTACTTC. The encoded protein is CASWGRGPGQGSRRQETQYF. Looking up the rest from reference TRBV2 and TRBJ2-5 gives the full variable domain: EPEVTQTPSHQVTQMGQEVILRCVPISNHLYFYWYRQILGQKVEFLVSFYNNEISEKSEIFDDQFSVERPDGSNFTLKIRSTKLEDSAMYFCASWGRGPGQGSRRQETQYFGPGTRLLVL.

This chain connects TRBV19 to TRBJ1-2, with D maybe TRBD1 (6 bases). Trimming removed 5 bases at V and 0 bases at J, with 10 bases between. This CDR3 contains 14 residues. CDR1 is LNHDA, CDR2 SQIVND, per germline (reference sequence). This chain's CDR3 is CASSPGTSNYGYTF. CDR3 nucleotides: TGTGCCAGTAGTCCGGGGACATCTAACTATGGCTACACCTTC.

This clone occurred a few times. The chain employs TRBV6-1 and TRBJ1-6, with D perhaps matching TRBD1 (6 bases). CDR1 and CDR2 (germline): MNHNS, SASEGT. The CDR3 is 16 residues long. Trimming took off 4 bases at V and 8 bases at J, with 18 bases between the two ends. The CDR3 is CASSAQALTGYSPLHF. The CDR3 DNA sequence: TGTGCCAGCAGTGCACAAGCATTGACAGGTTATTCACCCCTCCACTTT.

The V and J genes are TRBV5-6 and TRBJ1-5, with a tentative D call TRBD1 (5 bases). The germline V and J ends were trimmed by 4 bases and 6 bases, with 20 bases remaining between them. The CDR3 has 16 amino acids. Germline V CDR1 and CDR2: SGHDT, YYEEEE. CDR3 in DNA: TGTGCCAGCAGCCGGGTGGGGGGTGCCTTGGGTCAGCCCCAGCATTTT. This translates into CASSRVGGALGQPQHF. Looking up the rest from reference TRBV5-6 and TRBJ1-5 gives the full variable domain: DAGVTQSPTHLIKTRGQQVTLRCSPKSGHDTVSWYQQALGQGPQFIFQYYEEEERQRGNFPDRFSGHQFPNYSSELNVNALLLGDSALYLCASSRVGGALGQPQHFGDGTRLSIL.

The chain recombines TRBV11-1 with TRBJ2-1; the match to TRBD2 covers 11 bases. Germline CDR1 and CDR2: SGHAT and FQDESV (reference sequence). The CDR3 runs 15 residues. J was trimmed by 2 bases and V by 5 bases; bases with no gene match: 2. The CDR3 DNA is TGTGCCAGCAGCCCGGGACTAGCGGCCTACAATGAGCAGTTCTTC. It specifies CASSPGLAAYNEQFF.

J is TRBJ1-2 and V is TRBV7-9; possible D gene TRBD1, 5 bases. V shed 0 bases and J shed 8 bases, with 13 bases lying between them. CDR1 and CDR2 (germline): SEHNR, FQNEAQ (reference sequence). There are 14 residues in the CDR3. CDR3 loop: CASSLALREFGYTF. The CDR3 DNA sequence: TGTGCCAGCAGCTTAGCGCTCAGGGAATTCGGCTACACCTTC.

This clone was seen only once. The J gene is TRBJ2-5, the V gene TRBV6-6, with TRBD1 as a possible D gene (5 bases). The assigned J gene may be wrong: the sequence end matches TRBJ2-7 better. Germline CDR1 is MNHNY and CDR2 is SVGAGI (reference sequence). The CDR3 has 16 amino acids. The CDR3 reads CASSYPRETRPYEQYF. The CDR3 region has the DNA TGTGCCAGCAGTTATCCCAGGGAAACACGCCCCTACGAGCAGTACTTC.

The count of this clone is one. This chain uses TRBV13 with TRBJ2-2; D possibly corresponds to TRBD1 (5 bases). V was pared by 2 bases and J by 4 bases, with 5 bases between. Per the germline V gene, CDR1 is PRHDT and CDR2 is FYEKMQ (reference sequence). The CDR3 is 13 amino acids. CDR3 loop: CASSLRGTGELFF. Here the CDR3 DNA reads TGTGCCAGCAGCTTAAGGGGCACCGGGGAGCTGTTTTTT. Full variable domain (outside the CDR3, taken from reference TRBV13 and TRBJ2-2): AAGVIQSPRHLIKEKRETATLKCYPIPRHDTVYWYQQGPGQDPQFLISFYEKMQSDKGSIPDRFSAQQFSDYHSELNMSSLELGDSALYFCASSLRGTGELFFGEGSRLTVL.

The gene calls are TRBV5-5 and TRBJ2-1; D may be TRBD2 (5 bases). Germline V gene data show CDR1 as SGHKS and CDR2 as YYEKEE (reference sequence). CDR3 length: 16 residues. The ends were cut back, 1 base at V and 5 bases at J, with 16 bases in the middle. The CDR3 DNA follows: TGTGCCAGCAGCTTGTGGATGCCCTACGGGGACAATGAGCAGTTCTTC. As protein: CASSLWMPYGDNEQFF.

The rearrangement uses TRBV27 and TRBJ2-7, with D maybe TRBD1 (5 bases). This CDR3 is built from 16 residues. The V end was cut by 5 bases, the J end by 3 bases, with 20 bases between. The V gene's germline CDR1 is MNHEY and CDR2 SMNVEV (reference sequence). CDR3 coding DNA: TGTGCCAGCAGTCTCGCAACAGGTACGAATAACTACGAGCAGTACTTC. Encoded protein: CASSLATGTNNYEQYF.

In its sample, this clone was seen a few times. The J gene is TRBJ2-7, the V gene TRBV10-2, with D tentatively TRBD1 (6 bases). V gave up 8 bases and J gave up 4 bases, with 15 bases separating them. The CDR3 consists of 13 residues. Germline values: CDR1 WSHSY, CDR2 SAAADI. The DNA for the CDR3 is TGCGCCAGCGGATCCAGGGGTTCTTACGAGCAGTACTTC. Its translation is CASGSRGSYEQYF.

V gene TRBV15 combines with J gene TRBJ2-7, with 7 bases lining up with TRBD1. This CDR3 has 14 residues. Germline V gives CDR1 LNHNV, CDR2 YYDKDF (reference sequence). With V trimmed by 5 bases and J by 4 bases, 8 bases remained unmatched. CDR3 bases: TGTGCCACCAGCGGAAGGGACAGACCATACGAGCAGTACTTC. Amino acids: CATSGRDRPYEQYF.

The CDR3 here is CASSRGVGEADTQYF. As DNA, the CDR3 is TGTGCCAGCAGCCGTGGCGTCGGGGAGGCAGATACGCAGTATTTT. V is TRBV7-9 and J is TRBJ2-3, with a possible D match to TRBD2 (6 bases). The CDR3 runs 15 residues. The germline gives CDR1 SEHNR, CDR2 FQNEAQ (reference sequence). V dropped 5 bases and J dropped 4 bases, with 16 bases sitting between them.

The table lists this clone with a count of one. CDR3 in DNA: TGTGCCAGCAGTGAACAGGTTACTGAAGCTTTCTTT. It specifies CASSEQVTEAFF. This chain joins TRBV2 and TRBJ1-1, with D uncertain. Germline CDR1 and CDR2: SNHLY and FYNNEI. Deletions cut 2 bases from V and 5 bases from J, with 6 bases between. This CDR3 has 12 residues.

The chain uses TRBV7-9 and TRBJ2-7; perhaps TRBD1 as D (6 bases). The V end lost 5 bases, the J end lost 5 bases, and 16 bases lay between the germline ends. This CDR3 is built from 14 residues. Germline loops: CDR1 SEHNR, CDR2 FQNEAQ (reference sequence). CDR3 protein: CASSLGTRTHEQYF. The CDR3 DNA reads TGTGCCAGCAGCCTGGGGACACGCACCCACGAGCAGTACTTC.

The chain is built from TRBV18 and TRBJ1-6, with TRBD1 identical over 9 bases. With V trimmed by 5 bases and J by 9 bases, 8 bases remained unmatched. Germline assignment: CDR1 KGHSH and CDR2 LQKENI. The CDR3 runs to 15 residues. The CDR3 nucleotides are TGTGCCAGCTCAGACCGACAGGGGGGGGTTTCACCCCTCCACTTT. This translates into CASSDRQGGVSPLHF.

This CDR3 is CATSRDIGTSGSNEQFF. CDR3 DNA: TGTGCCACCAGCAGAGATATCGGGACTAGCGGGAGCAATGAGCAGTTCTTC. The V gene is TRBV15, the J gene TRBJ2-1; TRBD2 matches at 14 bases. The CDR3 is 17 amino acids. J gave up 6 bases and V 0 bases, and 4 bases lay outside the gene matches. Germline values: CDR1 LNHNV, CDR2 YYDKDF (reference sequence).

This sequence joins TRBV5-1 and TRBJ1-1; D not certain. There are 16 residues in the CDR3. Germline V gene sequence: CDR1 SGHRS, CDR2 YFSETQ. The germline V and J ends were trimmed by 0 bases and 1 base, with 13 bases remaining between them. The CDR3 loop reads CASSLVWAGKNTEAFF. DNA for the CDR3: TGCGCCAGCAGCTTGGTTTGGGCAGGAAAGAACACTGAAGCTTTCTTT.

This clone has more than one count but fewer than ten. This sequence joins TRBV7-9 and TRBJ1-1; perhaps TRBD1 as D (5 bases). The ends were cut back, 1 base at V and 1 base at J, with 7 bases in the middle. The CDR3 covers 14 residues. Germline V lookup: CDR1 SEHNR, CDR2 FQNEAQ (reference sequence). The CDR3 region has the DNA TGTGCCAGCAGCTTAGGACAGCAGAACACTGAAGCTTTCTTT. Its translation: CASSLGQQNTEAFF.

This clone was observed once. CDR3 bases: TGTGCCAGCAGCTTAGTTGGCGGGGGGGCAGATACGCAGTATTTT. Translated: CASSLVGGGADTQYF. The chain combines TRBV7-9 with TRBJ2-3, with 9 bases matching TRBD2. V was clipped by 1 base and J by 4 bases; unmatched bases: 3. The germline V gene has CDR1 SEHNR and CDR2 FQNEAQ (reference sequence). This CDR3 region has 15 residues.

The V gene is TRBV6-5, the J gene TRBJ2-7; TRBD1 matches at 8 bases. The CDR3 extends over 14 amino acids. Trimming cost V 8 bases and J 1 base; bases outside gene matches: 7. Germline loops: CDR1 MNHEY, CDR2 SVGAGI. CDR3 in amino acids: CASGWTGMSYEQYF. As DNA, the CDR3 is TGTGCCAGCGGCTGGACAGGGATGTCCTACGAGCAGTACTTC.

This clone was detected only a few times. The chain employs TRBV15 and TRBJ1-1; 7 bases match TRBD1. There are 12 residues in the CDR3. Trimming cost V 0 bases and J 8 bases; bases outside gene matches: 0. In germline, CDR1 is LNHNV, CDR2 YYDKDF (reference sequence). The chain's CDR3 is CATSRDRGEAFF. The CDR3, as DNA: TGTGCCACCAGCAGAGACAGGGGGGAAGCTTTCTTT. Variable domain in full (rest from reference TRBV15 and TRBJ1-1): DAMVIQNPRYQVTQFGKPVTLSCSQTLNHNVMYWYQQKSSQAPKLLFHYYDKDFNNEADTPDNFQSRRPNTSFCFLDIRSPGLGDTAMYLCATSRDRGEAFFGQGTRLTVV.

The chain employs TRBV5-1 and TRBJ2-2; possible D gene TRBD1, 6 bases. V was clipped by 5 bases and J by 9 bases, with 14 bases between them. CDR3 length: 13 amino acids. Germline V CDR1 and CDR2: SGHRS, YFSETQ. DNA of the CDR3: TGCGCCAGCAGTACAGGGCCTGGGAGGGAGCTGTTTTTT. It translates to CASSTGPGRELFF.

J is TRBJ2-7 and V is TRBV7-9; TRBD1 aligns across 11 bases. Germline V gives CDR1 SEHNR, CDR2 FQNEAQ (reference sequence). This CDR3 contains 14 residues. V shed 4 bases and J 4 bases; nucleotides not matched to a gene: 3. This CDR3 is CASSWTGGRYEQYF. The DNA for the CDR3 is TGTGCCAGCAGCTGGACAGGGGGCAGGTACGAGCAGTACTTC.

V usage is TRBV7-9 and J usage is TRBJ2-7, with TRBD1 matching 7 bases. The V gene end was trimmed by 5 bases and the J gene end by 6 bases; junction bases not matched to a gene: 13. The CDR3 runs to 15 residues. CDR1 is SEHNR, CDR2 FQNEAQ, per germline (reference sequence). This CDR3 reads CASSEGTAEKREQYF. The CDR3 DNA is TGTGCCAGCAGCGAAGGGACAGCCGAAAAACGCGAGCAGTACTTC.

The genes are TRBV19 and TRBJ2-2; 7 nucleotides agree with TRBD2. The CDR3 is 15 residues long. Germline-derived CDR1 and CDR2 are LNHDA and SQIVND (reference sequence). Unmatched junction bases numbered 4, after V lost 3 bases and J lost 3 bases. The CDR3 region is CASSMKREDTGELFF. CDR3 sequence (DNA): TGTGCCAGTAGTATGAAACGGGAGGACACCGGGGAGCTGTTTTTT.

Remarks on this clone: A read error may account for a junction end that differs from germline. V usage is TRBV6-6 and J usage is TRBJ1-2, with D unclear. This CDR3 has 14 amino acids. Germline V lookup: CDR1 MNHNY, CDR2 SVGAGI (reference sequence). The CDR3 is CASSYSRGIYDYTF. In DNA form, the CDR3 reads TGTGCCAGCAGTTACTCTCGGGGTATCTATGACTACACCTTC.

This sequence joins TRBV7-9 and TRBJ2-3; D is ambiguous. Trimming removed 5 bases at V and 6 bases at J, with 12 bases between. This CDR3 has 13 residues. Germline V gene sequence: CDR1 SEHNR, CDR2 FQNEAQ (reference sequence). This chain's CDR3 is CASSPLNGDTQYF. In DNA, the CDR3 is TGTGCCAGCAGCCCTCTTAACGGGGATACGCAGTATTTT.

This clone was found once. V and J are TRBV5-6 and TRBJ2-1; maybe TRBD2 (6 bases). The CDR3 is 16 residues long. Between the trimmed V and J ends, which lost 1 base and 1 base, there was a span of 12 bases. CDR1 SGHDT and CDR2 YYEEEE come from the germline V gene. In DNA form, the CDR3 reads TGTGCCAGCAGCTTGTTACCGGGGGTTTCCTACAATGAGCAGTTCTTC. Translation gives CASSLLPGVSYNEQFF.